This T cell receptor (beta chain) was captured by sequencing in a study of T cells in Graves' hyperthyroidism and ophthalmopathy. TCR beta CDR3 regions were amplified from RNA transcripts. A first-round RT-PCR of the TCR CDR3 used the HTBI primer set. TCRdb re-derived calls from the multiplex PCR reads in MiXCR, one entry per CDR3 protein. This table has some 510,000 distinct CDR3 sequences, around 20% appearing once. Study-level results: Most thyroid clonotypes that were expanded above 0.001 also turned up in blood.

In this sample, this clonotype turned up many times. The antigen remains undetermined. In patients aged 18 to 65, hyperthyroidism was newly diagnosed, with duration under 2 months. This clonotype was sampled from a man aged 18 to 29 with Graves' hyperthyroidism. The source material was blood.

Here the CDR3 DNA reads TGTGCCAGCACTCCGGGACAGGGGCTCAATCAGCCCCAGCATTTT. This gives the protein CASTPGQGLNQPQHF. The chain combines TRBV6-1 with TRBJ1-5; 10 bases match TRBD1. This CDR3 comprises 15 residues. Germline lookup yields CDR1 MNHNS and CDR2 SASEGT. With 7 bases clipped from V and 3 bases from J, the junction kept 6 bases outside the gene matches.